A selection of T cell receptor beta chains follows, all from one sample in a study of blood T cell repertoires in COVID-19. The assay was immunoSEQ multiplex PCR, and TCRdb's table has in-frame clones only and misses some. The sample records a few hundred thousand clones, 89% being singletons. The sample consisted of peripheral blood. Every receptor here comes from a man aged 35 to 55 with acute or convalescent COVID-19. CDR3s include the opening cysteine and the closing phenylalanine or tryptophan. Each record gives: CDR3 length, V gene, D gene, clone size, J gene, CDR3 protein, CDR3 DNA. D genes are given only for firm matches. Part of the rows lack a size; the others show once, few, many or a class for expanded clones.

CDR3 length: 18
V gene: TRBV19
D gene: TRBD2
clone size: -
J gene: TRBJ2-1
CDR3 protein: CASSIEMTSGTRGDEQFF
CDR3 DNA: TGTGCCAGTAGTATAGAGATGACTAGCGGGACCCGGGGGGATGAGCAGTTCTTC

CDR3 length: 13
V gene: TRBV5-6
D gene: -
clone size: once
J gene: TRBJ1-2
CDR3 protein: CASSFQGSYGYTF
CDR3 DNA: TGTGCCAGCAGCTTTCAGGGTTCCTATGGCTACACCTTC

CDR3 length: 15
V gene: TRBV4-1
D gene: TRBD1
clone size: -
J gene: TRBJ1-6
CDR3 protein: CASSHMGQGSSPLHF
CDR3 DNA: TGCGCCAGCAGCCATATGGGACAGGGTAGTTCACCCCTCCACTTT

CDR3 length: 17
V gene: TRBV2
D gene: TRBD2
clone size: -
J gene: TRBJ2-2
CDR3 protein: CASGDQGTSGSTGELFF
CDR3 DNA: TGTGCCAGCGGGGATCAGGGGACTAGCGGGAGCACCGGGGAGCTGTTTTTT

CDR3 length: 14
V gene: TRBV10-3
D gene: TRBD1
clone size: few
J gene: TRBJ2-7
CDR3 protein: CAISVGQGDAEQYF
CDR3 DNA: TGTGCCATCAGTGTGGGACAGGGGGACGCCGAGCAGTACTTC

CDR3 length: 15
V gene: TRBV5-4
D gene: -
clone size: -
J gene: TRBJ2-3
CDR3 protein: CASSLQGGITDTQYF
CDR3 DNA: TGTGCCAGCAGCTTGCAGGGGGGCATCACAGATACGCAGTATTTT

CDR3 length: 15
V gene: TRBV28
D gene: TRBD2
clone size: -
J gene: TRBJ2-7
CDR3 protein: CASSLTSGSHNEQYF
CDR3 DNA: TGTGCCAGCAGCCTGACTAGCGGGTCCCACAACGAGCAGTACTTC

CDR3 length: 15
V gene: TRBV6-5
D gene: TRBD2
clone size: -
J gene: TRBJ2-7
CDR3 protein: CASSALAGNVVEQYF
CDR3 DNA: TGTGCCAGCAGCGCTCTAGCGGGTAATGTTGTCGAGCAGTACTTC

CDR3 length: 14
V gene: TRBV7-8
D gene: TRBD1
clone size: once
J gene: TRBJ2-1
CDR3 protein: CASRGTEGSNEQFF
CDR3 DNA: TGTGCCAGCAGGGGGACAGAAGGGAGCAATGAGCAGTTCTTC

CDR3 length: 13
V gene: TRBV12-3/TRBV12-4
D gene: -
clone size: -
J gene: TRBJ1-1
CDR3 protein: CASRARGGPEAFF
CDR3 DNA: TGTGCCAGCAGGGCCCGGGGTGGCCCTGAAGCTTTCTTT

CDR3 length: 16
V gene: TRBV4-3
D gene: TRBD1
clone size: -
J gene: TRBJ2-7
CDR3 protein: CASSRRRQGDANEQYF
CDR3 DNA: TGCGCCAGCAGCCGCAGGAGACAGGGGGATGCCAACGAGCAGTACTTC

CDR3 length: 16
V gene: TRBV5-1
D gene: TRBD2
clone size: -
J gene: TRBJ2-5
CDR3 protein: CASSSITSGGSGTQYF
CDR3 DNA: TGCGCCAGCAGCTCCATAACTAGCGGGGGTTCCGGGACCCAGTACTTC

CDR3 length: 13
V gene: TRBV5-4
D gene: TRBD1
clone size: few
J gene: TRBJ1-2
CDR3 protein: CASSFGTVYGYTF
CDR3 DNA: TGTGCCAGCAGCTTCGGGACAGTCTATGGCTACACCTTC

CDR3 length: 14
V gene: TRBV27
D gene: TRBD1
clone size: -
J gene: TRBJ1-1
CDR3 protein: CASSADRGSTEAFF
CDR3 DNA: TGTGCCAGCAGTGCCGACAGGGGGAGCACTGAAGCTTTCTTT

CDR3 length: 13
V gene: TRBV29-1
D gene: -
clone size: -
J gene: TRBJ2-2
CDR3 protein: CSVPGQNTGELFF
CDR3 DNA: TGCAGCGTACCGGGACAGAACACCGGGGAGCTGTTTTTT

CDR3 length: 15
V gene: TRBV4-1
D gene: TRBD1
clone size: -
J gene: TRBJ1-1
CDR3 protein: CASSQDHRGNTEAFF
CDR3 DNA: TGCGCCAGCAGCCAGGACCACAGGGGCAACACTGAAGCTTTCTTT

CDR3 length: 14
V gene: TRBV6-5
D gene: TRBD2
clone size: -
J gene: TRBJ2-1
CDR3 protein: CASSRGLAYNEQFF
CDR3 DNA: TGTGCCAGCAGTAGAGGACTAGCCTACAATGAGCAGTTCTTC

CDR3 length: 15
V gene: TRBV27
D gene: TRBD1
clone size: -
J gene: TRBJ2-5
CDR3 protein: CASSVPGQGRETQYF
CDR3 DNA: TGTGCCAGCAGCGTTCCGGGACAGGGGAGAGAGACCCAGTACTTC

CDR3 length: 16
V gene: TRBV27
D gene: TRBD1
clone size: once
J gene: TRBJ1-6
CDR3 protein: CASSLLDRGLNSPLHF
CDR3 DNA: TGTGCCAGCAGTTTATTAGACAGGGGATTGAATTCACCCCTCCACTTT

CDR3 length: 16
V gene: TRBV28
D gene: TRBD1
clone size: -
J gene: TRBJ1-2
CDR3 protein: CASSPEGSGTVYGYTF
CDR3 DNA: TGTGCCAGCAGTCCGGAAGGGTCCGGGACAGTGTATGGCTACACCTTC

CDR3 length: 16
V gene: TRBV11-3
D gene: TRBD1
clone size: -
J gene: TRBJ2-5
CDR3 protein: CASSPGTEILQETQYF
CDR3 DNA: TGTGCCAGCAGCCCCGGGACAGAGATCCTCCAAGAGACCCAGTACTTC

CDR3 length: 16
V gene: TRBV24-1
D gene: TRBD1
clone size: -
J gene: TRBJ2-7
CDR3 protein: CATSEPGQGAVDEQYF
CDR3 DNA: TGTGCCACCAGTGAACCGGGACAGGGGGCGGTAGACGAGCAGTACTTC

CDR3 length: 13
V gene: TRBV29-1
D gene: -
clone size: -
J gene: TRBJ2-7
CDR3 protein: CSVGGGNSYEQYF
CDR3 DNA: TGCAGCGTGGGGGGTGGGAACTCCTACGAGCAGTACTTC

CDR3 length: 16
V gene: TRBV2
D gene: TRBD1
clone size: few
J gene: TRBJ1-4
CDR3 protein: CASSVGTGATNEKLFF
CDR3 DNA: TGTGCCAGCAGTGTGGGGACAGGGGCAACTAATGAAAAACTGTTTTTT

CDR3 length: 16
V gene: TRBV15
D gene: -
clone size: -
J gene: TRBJ2-1
CDR3 protein: CATSRENRDKHNEQFF
CDR3 DNA: TGTGCCACCAGCAGAGAAAACAGGGATAAGCACAATGAGCAGTTCTTC

CDR3 length: 14
V gene: TRBV6-2/TRBV6-3
D gene: -
clone size: -
J gene: TRBJ1-2
CDR3 protein: CASSQVFDSYGYTF
CDR3 DNA: TGTGCCAGCAGTCAGGTTTTCGACAGCTATGGCTACACCTTC

CDR3 length: 16
V gene: TRBV13
D gene: -
clone size: few
J gene: TRBJ1-3
CDR3 protein: CASSFRRQGLGNTIYF
CDR3 DNA: TGTGCCAGCAGCTTCCGTCGGCAGGGTCTGGGAAACACCATATATTTT

CDR3 length: 14
V gene: TRBV6-5
D gene: TRBD1
clone size: -
J gene: TRBJ1-1
CDR3 protein: CASSYSTGRTEAFF
CDR3 DNA: TGTGCCAGCAGTTACTCGACAGGGCGCACTGAAGCTTTCTTT

CDR3 length: 12
V gene: TRBV30
D gene: TRBD1
clone size: -
J gene: TRBJ2-3
CDR3 protein: CAWSETGDTQYF
CDR3 DNA: TGTGCCTGGAGTGAGACAGGGGATACGCAGTATTTT

CDR3 length: 15
V gene: TRBV7-9
D gene: TRBD1
clone size: once
J gene: TRBJ1-1
CDR3 protein: CASSRDRAWGTEAFF
CDR3 DNA: TGTGCCAGCAGCCGGGACAGGGCATGGGGCACTGAAGCTTTCTTT

CDR3 length: 13
V gene: TRBV29-1
D gene: -
clone size: -
J gene: TRBJ2-5
CDR3 protein: CSAGDGLQETQYF
CDR3 DNA: TGCAGCGCTGGCGACGGACTTCAAGAGACCCAGTACTTC

CDR3 length: 14
V gene: TRBV28
D gene: -
clone size: -
J gene: TRBJ2-7
CDR3 protein: CASRTETYLYEQYF
CDR3 DNA: TGTGCCAGCAGGACAGAGACGTACCTCTACGAGCAGTACTTC

CDR3 length: 14
V gene: TRBV30
D gene: TRBD1
clone size: -
J gene: TRBJ1-2
CDR3 protein: CAWEDRALNYGYTF
CDR3 DNA: TGTGCCTGGGAGGACAGGGCCCTTAACTATGGCTACACCTTC

CDR3 length: 14
V gene: TRBV7-2
D gene: TRBD2
clone size: -
J gene: TRBJ2-1
CDR3 protein: CASSRTAGDGEQFF
CDR3 DNA: TGTGCCAGCAGCCGGACAGCGGGAGATGGGGAGCAGTTCTTC

CDR3 length: 13
V gene: TRBV18
D gene: -
clone size: -
J gene: TRBJ1-5
CDR3 protein: CASSPEVNQPQHF
CDR3 DNA: TGTGCCAGCTCACCAGAGGTCAATCAGCCCCAGCATTTT

CDR3 length: 14
V gene: TRBV7-2
D gene: TRBD1
clone size: -
J gene: TRBJ1-2
CDR3 protein: CASSFLGQGYGYTF
CDR3 DNA: TGTGCCAGCAGTTTCCTCGGACAGGGGTATGGCTACACCTTC

CDR3 length: 15
V gene: TRBV6-5
D gene: -
clone size: few
J gene: TRBJ1-2
CDR3 protein: CAKGPGDLLNYGYTF
CDR3 DNA: TGTGCGAAAGGGCCAGGGGACCTTCTTAACTATGGCTACACCTTC